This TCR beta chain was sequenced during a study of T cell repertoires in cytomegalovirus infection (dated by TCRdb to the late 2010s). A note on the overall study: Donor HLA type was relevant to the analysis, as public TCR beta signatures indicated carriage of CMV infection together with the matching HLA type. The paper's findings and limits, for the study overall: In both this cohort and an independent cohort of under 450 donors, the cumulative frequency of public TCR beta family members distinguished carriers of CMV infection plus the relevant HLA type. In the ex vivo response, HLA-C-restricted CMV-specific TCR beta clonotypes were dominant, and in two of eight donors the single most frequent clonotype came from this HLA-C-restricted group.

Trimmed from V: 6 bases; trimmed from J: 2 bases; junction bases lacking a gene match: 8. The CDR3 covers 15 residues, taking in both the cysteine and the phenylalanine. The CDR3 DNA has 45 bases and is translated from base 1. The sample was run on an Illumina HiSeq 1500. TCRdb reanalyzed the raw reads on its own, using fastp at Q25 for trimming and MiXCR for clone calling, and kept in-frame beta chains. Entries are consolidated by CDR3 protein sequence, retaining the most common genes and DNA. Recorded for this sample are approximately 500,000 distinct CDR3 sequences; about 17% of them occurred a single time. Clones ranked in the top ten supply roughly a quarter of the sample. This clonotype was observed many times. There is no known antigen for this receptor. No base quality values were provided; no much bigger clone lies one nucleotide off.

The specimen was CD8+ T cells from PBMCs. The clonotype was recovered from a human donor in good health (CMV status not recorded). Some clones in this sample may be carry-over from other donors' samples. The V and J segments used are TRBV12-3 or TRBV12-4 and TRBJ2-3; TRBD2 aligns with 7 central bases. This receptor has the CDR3 CASSSSGGDTDTQYF. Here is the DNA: TGTGCCAGCAGCTCTAGCGGAGGGGACACAGATACGCAGTATTTT.